Listed below are T cell receptor beta chains from one sample, sequenced in a study of CD8 T cells in ankylosing spondylitis. A single record per CDR3 protein comes from TCRdb applying MiXCR to the 5' RACE reads. Among approximately 220,000 distinct CDR3 sequences listed, about 17% were seen once. Sequencing was carried out using blood, either unsorted or a sorted T cell fraction (not recorded which). Receptors were obtained from a male donor with ankylosing spondylitis. Each CDR3 is given with its conserved first and last residue. The D gene is left open where the match is weak. Expanded clones get a size class; other rows say once, few or many, or leave the size out.

CAWSRQPNTEAFF | TGTGCCTGGAGTAGACAGCCAAACACTGAAGCTTTCTTT | NA | TRBV30 | NA | TRBJ1-1
CASSRTGSMNTEAFF | TGTGCCAGCAGTCGGACAGGGTCTATGAACACTGAAGCTTTCTTT | TRBD1 | TRBV14 | many | TRBJ1-1
CASSQDSSYNSPLHF | TGTGCCAGCAGCCAAGACAGCTCCTATAATTCACCCCTCCACTTT | NA | TRBV4-2 | few | TRBJ1-6
CASSSILMTAYNEQFF | TGTGCCAGCAGTTCGATCCTAATGACAGCGTACAATGAGCAGTTCTTC | NA | TRBV28 | NA | TRBJ2-1
CAISVGVQQGETQYF | TGTGCCATCAGTGTTGGGGTCCAGCAGGGGGAGACCCAGTACTTC | NA | TRBV10-3 | NA | TRBJ2-5
CASSLVRTDYYGYTF | TGTGCCAGCAGCTTGGTAAGGACAGACTACTATGGCTACACCTTC | NA | TRBV5-6 | NA | TRBJ1-2
CSVEVWESSYNEQFF | TGCAGCGTTGAAGTGTGGGAAAGCTCCTACAATGAGCAGTTCTTC | NA | TRBV29-1 | many | TRBJ2-1
CASSERGEITDTQYF | TGTGCCAGCAGTGAACGGGGGGAAATCACAGATACGCAGTATTTT | TRBD2 | TRBV6-4 | few | TRBJ2-3
CASSVEIGGADNEQFF | TGTGCCAGCAGCGTAGAGATCGGGGGGGCTGACAATGAGCAGTTCTTC | TRBD2 | TRBV9 | few | TRBJ2-1
CASSNPLGGEQFF | TGTGCCAGCAGTAACCCTCTAGGGGGAGAGCAGTTCTTC | NA | TRBV6-2/TRBV6-3 | few | TRBJ2-1
CASSLRGRTFNEQFF | TGTGCCAGCAGCTTACGTGGGAGGACCTTCAATGAGCAGTTCTTC | NA | TRBV7-9 | many | TRBJ2-1
CASSLGTGTDYEQYF | TGTGCCAGCAGCTTAGGTACAGGCACCGACTACGAGCAGTACTTC | NA | TRBV7-6 | NA | TRBJ2-7
CASSGSGYNEQFF | TGTGCCTCCTCAGGTAGCGGTTACAATGAGCAGTTCTTC | NA | TRBV5-6 | few | TRBJ2-1
CASSDSSGGVNEQFF | TGTGCCAGCAGTGACTCCAGCGGGGGTGTCAATGAGCAGTTCTTC | TRBD2 | TRBV6-4 | NA | TRBJ2-1
CASSLGWAFNEKLFF | TGCGCCAGCAGCTTGGGATGGGCCTTCAATGAAAAACTGTTTTTT | NA | TRBV5-1 | NA | TRBJ1-4
CSVDEGATGELFF | TGCAGCGTTGACGAGGGGGCGACCGGGGAGCTGTTTTTT | TRBD1 | TRBV29-1 | few | TRBJ2-2
CASSQTGQPQHF | TGTGCCAGCAGCCAGACAGGTCAGCCCCAGCATTTT | NA | TRBV27 | few | TRBJ1-5
CASSQLGAPTEEQYF | TGTGCCAGCAGCCAACTAGGGGCACCTACGGAAGAGCAGTACTTC | NA | TRBV9 | few | TRBJ2-7
CASSPQGQGFNQPQHF | TGTGCCAGCAGTCCCCAAGGACAGGGCTTTAATCAGCCCCAGCATTTT | TRBD1 | TRBV28 | once | TRBJ1-5
CASSGLGGSSSTDTQYF | TGTGCCAGCAGCGGGCTAGGGGGCTCATCTAGCACAGATACGCAGTATTTT | TRBD1 | TRBV11-2 | NA | TRBJ2-3
CASPSGYEQYF | TGCGCCAGCCCTAGCGGCTACGAGCAGTACTTC | TRBD2 | TRBV5-1 | NA | TRBJ2-7